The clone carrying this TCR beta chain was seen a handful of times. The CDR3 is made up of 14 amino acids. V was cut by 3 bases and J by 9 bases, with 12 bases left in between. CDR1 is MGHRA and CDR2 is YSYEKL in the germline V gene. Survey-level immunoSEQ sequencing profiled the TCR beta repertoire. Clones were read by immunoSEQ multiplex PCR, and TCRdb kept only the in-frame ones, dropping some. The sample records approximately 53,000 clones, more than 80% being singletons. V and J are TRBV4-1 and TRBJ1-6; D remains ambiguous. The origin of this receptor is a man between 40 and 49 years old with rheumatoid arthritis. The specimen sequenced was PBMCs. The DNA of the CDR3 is TGCGCCAGCAGCCATGTAGGGTTTGGTTCACCCCTCCACTTT. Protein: CASSHVGFGSPLHF.